This TCR beta chain emerged from a study of graft-versus-host responses after intestinal transplantation. Looking at the study overall: Isolated intestinal, liver-intestinal, or multivisceral transplants had been given to the recipients. Anti-thymocyte globulin served as induction for all recipients, who then took tacrolimus and steroids for about 3 years.

This table comes from immunoSEQ multiplex PCR, and its TCRdb copy is limited to in-frame clones, with some not included. The data hold roughly 90,000 clones, with 88% observed a single time. This clone was observed a handful of times. Its target is unknown. The CDR3 covers 13 residues. With 4 bases removed from V and 0 bases from J, the gap between germline ends came to 6 bases. Germline CDR1 is SGDLS and CDR2 is YYNGEE. The specimen was unstimulated CD4+ T cells sorted from spleen or lymph node cells, collected before transplant. The chain carries TRBV9 and TRBJ2-3; a possible D gene is TRBD2 (5 bases). The sequence was collected from a human donor who was the organ donor for an intestinal transplant. CDR3 residues: CASSPGSTDTQYF. CDR3 coding DNA: TGTGCCAGCAGCCCGGGGAGCACAGATACGCAGTATTTT. The variable domain in full, completed from reference TRBV9 and TRBJ2-3, reads DSGVTQTPKHLITATGQRVTLRCSPRSGDLSVYWYQQSLDQGLQFLIQYYNGEERAKGNILERFSAQQFPDLHSELNLSSLELGDSALYFCASSPGSTDTQYFGPGTRLTVL.